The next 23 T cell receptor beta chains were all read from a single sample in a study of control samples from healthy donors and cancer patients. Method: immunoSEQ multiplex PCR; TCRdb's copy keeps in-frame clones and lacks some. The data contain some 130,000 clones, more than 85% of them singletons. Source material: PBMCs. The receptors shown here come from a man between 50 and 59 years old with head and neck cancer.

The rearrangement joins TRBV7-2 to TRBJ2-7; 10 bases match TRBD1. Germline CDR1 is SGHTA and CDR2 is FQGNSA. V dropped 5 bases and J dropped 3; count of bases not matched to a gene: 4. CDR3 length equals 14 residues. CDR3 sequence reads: CASSTRTGGYEQYF. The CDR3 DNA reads TGTGCCAGCAGCACACGGACAGGGGGCTACGAGCAGTACTTC.

The CDR3 reads CASSPGNFRGGLYNEQFF. The CDR3 DNA sequence: TGTGCCAGCAGCCCAGGAAACTTCCGGGGGGGCCTCTACAATGAGCAGTTCTTC. The J gene is TRBJ2-1, the V gene TRBV9; 8 bases fit TRBD2. The CDR3 sequence is 18 residues long. Unmatched junction bases numbered 15, after V lost 4 bases and J lost 3 bases. Germline V gene sequence: CDR1 SGDLS, CDR2 YYNGEE.

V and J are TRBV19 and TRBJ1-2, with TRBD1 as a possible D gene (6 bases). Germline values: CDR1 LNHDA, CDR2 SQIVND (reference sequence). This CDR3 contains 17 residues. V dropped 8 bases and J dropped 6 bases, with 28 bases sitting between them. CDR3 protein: CASAKLRTGQPQDGYTF. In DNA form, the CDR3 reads TGTGCCAGTGCTAAACTCCGCACCGGACAGCCCCAAGATGGCTACACCTTC.

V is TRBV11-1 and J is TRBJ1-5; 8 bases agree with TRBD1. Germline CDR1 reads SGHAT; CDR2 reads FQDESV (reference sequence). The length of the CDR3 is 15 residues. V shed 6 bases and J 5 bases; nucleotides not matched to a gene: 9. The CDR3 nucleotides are TGTGCCAGCAGTTATACGACAGGGGCGGATCAGCCCCAGCATTTT. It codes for CASSYTTGADQPQHF. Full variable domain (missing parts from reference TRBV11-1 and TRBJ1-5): EAEVAQSPRYKITEKSQAVAFWCDPISGHATLYWYRQILGQGPELLVQFQDESVVDDSQLPKDRFSAERLKGVDSTLKIQPAELGDSAMYLCASSYTTGADQPQHFGDGTRLSIL.

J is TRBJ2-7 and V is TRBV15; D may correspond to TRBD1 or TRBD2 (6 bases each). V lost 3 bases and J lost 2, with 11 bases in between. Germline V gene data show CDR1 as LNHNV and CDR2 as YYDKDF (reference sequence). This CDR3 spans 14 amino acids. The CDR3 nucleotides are TGTGCCACCAGCAGGGGAGGACAGACCTACGAGCAGTACTTC. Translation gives CATSRGGQTYEQYF. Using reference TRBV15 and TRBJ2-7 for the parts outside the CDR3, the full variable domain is DAMVIQNPRYQVTQFGKPVTLSCSQTLNHNVMYWYQQKSSQAPKLLFHYYDKDFNNEADTPDNFQSRRPNTSFCFLDIRSPGLGDTAMYLCATSRGGQTYEQYFGPGTRLTVT.

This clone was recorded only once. The CDR3 sequence is CASSRTGARETQYF. In nucleotides, the CDR3 is TGTGCCAGCAGCCGGACAGGGGCGAGGGAGACCCAGTACTTC. This chain connects TRBV3-1 (or the pseudogene TRBV3-2) to TRBJ2-5, with TRBD1 identical over 9 bases. Germline CDR1 is LGHDT and CDR2 is YNNKEL (reference sequence). J gave up 5 bases and V 4 bases, and 5 bases lay outside the gene matches. The CDR3 length is 14 residues.

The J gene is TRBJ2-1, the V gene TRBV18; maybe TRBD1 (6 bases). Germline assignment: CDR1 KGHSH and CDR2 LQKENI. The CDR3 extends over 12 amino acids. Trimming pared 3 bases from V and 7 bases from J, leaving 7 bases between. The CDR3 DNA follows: TGTGCCAGCTCACCTCAGGGGAATGAGCAGTTCTTC. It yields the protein CASSPQGNEQFF. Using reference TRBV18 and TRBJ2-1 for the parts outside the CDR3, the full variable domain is NAGVMQNPRHLVRRRGQEARLRCSPMKGHSHVYWYRQLPEEGLKFMVYLQKENIIDESGMPKERFSAEFPKEGPSILRIQQVVRGDSAAYFCASSPQGNEQFFGPGTRLTVL.

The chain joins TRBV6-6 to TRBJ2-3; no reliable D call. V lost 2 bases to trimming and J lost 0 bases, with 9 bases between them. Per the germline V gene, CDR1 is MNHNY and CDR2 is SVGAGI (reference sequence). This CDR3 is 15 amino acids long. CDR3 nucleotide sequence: TGTGCCAGCAGTTACCATGGGCTTAGCACAGATACGCAGTATTTT. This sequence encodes CASSYHGLSTDTQYF.

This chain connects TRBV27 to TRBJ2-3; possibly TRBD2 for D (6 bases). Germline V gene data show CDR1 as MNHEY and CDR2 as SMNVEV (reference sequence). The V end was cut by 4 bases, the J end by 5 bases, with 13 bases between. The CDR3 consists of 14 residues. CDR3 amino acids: CASSSPGEGDTQYF. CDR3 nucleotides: TGTGCCAGCAGTTCACCGGGGGAAGGAGATACGCAGTATTTT.

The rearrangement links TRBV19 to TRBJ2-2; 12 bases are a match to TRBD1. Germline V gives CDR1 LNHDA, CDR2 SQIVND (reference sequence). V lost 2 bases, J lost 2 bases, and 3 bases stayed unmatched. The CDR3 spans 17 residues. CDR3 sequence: CASSISGQGANTGELFF. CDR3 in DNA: TGTGCCAGTAGTATATCGGGACAGGGGGCAAACACCGGGGAGCTGTTTTTT. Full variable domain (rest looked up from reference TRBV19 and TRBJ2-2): DGGITQSPKYLFRKEGQNVTLSCEQNLNHDAMYWYRQDPGQGLRLIYYSQIVNDFQKGDIAEGYSVSREKKESFPLTVTSAQKNPTAFYLCASSISGQGANTGELFFGEGSRLTVL.

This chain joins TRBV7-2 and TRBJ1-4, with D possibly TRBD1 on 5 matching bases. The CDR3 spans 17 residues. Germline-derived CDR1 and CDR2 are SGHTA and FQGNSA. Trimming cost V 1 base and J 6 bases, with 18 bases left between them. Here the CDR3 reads CASSLDGHRGIDEKLFF. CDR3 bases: TGTGCCAGCAGCTTAGATGGGCATCGGGGGATAGATGAAAAACTGTTTTTT.

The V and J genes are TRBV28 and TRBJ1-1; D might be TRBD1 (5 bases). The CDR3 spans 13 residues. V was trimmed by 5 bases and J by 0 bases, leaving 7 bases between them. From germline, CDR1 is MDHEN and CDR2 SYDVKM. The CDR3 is CASSRDVNTEAFF. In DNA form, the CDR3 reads TGTGCCAGCAGTCGGGACGTGAACACTGAAGCTTTCTTT.

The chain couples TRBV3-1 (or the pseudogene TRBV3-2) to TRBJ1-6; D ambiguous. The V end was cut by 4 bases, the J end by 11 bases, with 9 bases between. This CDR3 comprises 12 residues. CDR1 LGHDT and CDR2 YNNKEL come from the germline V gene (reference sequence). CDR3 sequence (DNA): TGTGCCAGCAGCCGAGTCGTTCCACCCCTCCACTTT. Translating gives CASSRVVPPLHF.

The DNA for the CDR3 is TGTGCCAGCAGCTTGGTGTGGGGGGGGGCCCACAATGAGCAGTTCTTC. Protein sequence: CASSLVWGGAHNEQFF. The rearrangement uses TRBV5-4 and TRBJ2-1; weak D call: TRBD2 (7 bases). The germline gives CDR1 SGHNT, CDR2 YYREEE (reference sequence). The V and J ends lost 0 bases and 5 bases respectively, with 15 bases between them. This CDR3 region has 16 residues.

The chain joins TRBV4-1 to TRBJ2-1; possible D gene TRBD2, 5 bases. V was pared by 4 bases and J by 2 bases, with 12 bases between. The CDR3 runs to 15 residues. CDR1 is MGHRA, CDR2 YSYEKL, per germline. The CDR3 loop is CASSPTLEAYNEQFF. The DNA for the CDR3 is TGCGCCAGCAGCCCGACCCTGGAGGCCTACAATGAGCAGTTCTTC.

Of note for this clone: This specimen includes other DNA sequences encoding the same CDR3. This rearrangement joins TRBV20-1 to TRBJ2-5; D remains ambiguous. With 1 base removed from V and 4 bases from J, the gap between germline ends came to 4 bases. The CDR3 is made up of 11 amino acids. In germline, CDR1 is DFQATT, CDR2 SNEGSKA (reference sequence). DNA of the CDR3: TGCAGTGCTAGAGGTGGAGAGACCCAGTACTTC. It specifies CSARGGETQYF.

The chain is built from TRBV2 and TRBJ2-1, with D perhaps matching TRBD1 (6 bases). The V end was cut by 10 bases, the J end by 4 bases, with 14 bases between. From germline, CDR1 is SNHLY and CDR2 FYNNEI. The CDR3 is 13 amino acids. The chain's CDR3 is CATTRQAYNEQFF. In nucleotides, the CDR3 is TGTGCCACCACCCGACAGGCGTACAATGAGCAGTTCTTC. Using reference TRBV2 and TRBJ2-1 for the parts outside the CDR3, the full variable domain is EPEVTQTPSHQVTQMGQEVILRCVPISNHLYFYWYRQILGQKVEFLVSFYNNEISEKSEIFDDQFSVERPDGSNFTLKIRSTKLEDSAMYFCATTRQAYNEQFFGPGTRLTVL.

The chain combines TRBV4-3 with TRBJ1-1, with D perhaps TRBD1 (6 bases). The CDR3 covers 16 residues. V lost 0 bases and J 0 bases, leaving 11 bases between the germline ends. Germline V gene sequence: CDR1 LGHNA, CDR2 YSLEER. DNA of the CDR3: TGCGCCAGCAGCCAAGATCCAGGGGACATGAACACTGAAGCTTTCTTT. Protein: CASSQDPGDMNTEAFF.

This CDR3 reads CASSPERTSLEQYF. The CDR3 DNA reads TGTGCCAGCAGCCCCGAAAGGACGTCACTCGAGCAGTACTTC. The chain links TRBV4-2 to TRBJ2-7; D is undetermined. This CDR3 has 14 residues. Germline V gene data show CDR1 as LGHNA and CDR2 as YNFKEQ. V shed 4 bases and J shed 6 bases, with 16 bases lying between them.

This CDR3 is CAWTWGTGQQETQYF. Written as DNA, the CDR3 is TGTGCCTGGACCTGGGGGACAGGTCAGCAAGAGACCCAGTACTTC. The chain uses TRBV30 and TRBJ2-5; 8 bases map to TRBD1. V lost 4 bases, J lost 2 bases, and 9 bases stayed unmatched. CDR3 length: 15 residues. From germline, CDR1 is GTSNPN and CDR2 SVGIG (reference sequence).

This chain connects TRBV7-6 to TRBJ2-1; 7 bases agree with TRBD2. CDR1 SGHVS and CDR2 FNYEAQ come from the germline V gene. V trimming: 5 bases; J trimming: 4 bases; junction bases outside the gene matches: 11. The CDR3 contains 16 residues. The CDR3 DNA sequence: TGTGCCAGCAGCCCACCCTCGTGGGGACTATACAATGAGCAGTTCTTC. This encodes CASSPPSWGLYNEQFF.

The CDR3 here is CASTLGKYEQYF. CDR3 DNA sequence: TGTGCCAGCACCCTGGGAAAGTACGAGCAGTACTTC. V is TRBV6-4 and J is TRBJ2-7; D unresolved. V lost 7 bases and J 4 bases, leaving 11 bases between the germline ends. The germline CDR1 and CDR2 sequences are MRHNA and SNTAGT. The CDR3 is 12 amino acids.

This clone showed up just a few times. The CDR3 here is CASSEGAFGGNTIYF. The CDR3 DNA reads as TGTGCCAGCAGTGAAGGGGCGTTCGGGGGAAACACCATATATTTT. The genes are TRBV6-1 and TRBJ1-3; D uncertain. This CDR3 is built from 15 residues. V shed 1 base and J shed 4 bases, with 11 bases lying between them. Germline-derived CDR1 and CDR2 are MNHNS and SASEGT.